Shown below are 30 T cell receptor beta chains from a single sample sequenced in a study of blood T cell repertoires in COVID-19. TCRdb's table, derived via immunoSEQ multiplex PCR, lists solely in-frame clones and lacks some. In the table there are more than 300,000 clones, more than 75% of which are singletons. The sequencing sample was made of PBMCs or T cells enriched from blood (not recorded which). Receptors were obtained from a man aged 35 to 55 in a cohort exposed to, infected with or recovered from COVID-19 (not recorded which).

The gene calls are TRBV5-1 and TRBJ2-7; TRBD2 might be the D (6 bases). Germline CDR1 and CDR2: SGHRS and YFSETQ. The CDR3 runs 14 residues. Deletions cut 5 bases from V and 0 bases from J, with 12 bases between. The chain's CDR3 is CASRAGLYSYEQYF. CDR3 sequence (DNA): TGCGCCAGCAGGGCGGGGCTATACTCCTACGAGCAGTACTTC.

This clone was counted once. The genes are TRBV3-1 (or the pseudogene TRBV3-2) and TRBJ2-2; 10 bases match TRBD2. This CDR3 contains 21 residues. Germline-derived CDR1 and CDR2 are LGHDT and YNNKEL (reference sequence). The V segment lost 0 bases and the J segment 6 bases; nucleotides outside the gene matches: 19. The CDR3 DNA sequence: TGTGCCAGCAGCCAAGACAGGCCCAAGGCAGCGGGAGGGGCACACTCCGGGGAGCTGTTTTTT. Translating it yields CASSQDRPKAAGGAHSGELFF.

This clone was seen only once. The chain has TRBV29-1 and TRBJ2-1; maybe TRBD2 (6 bases). The V gene's germline CDR1 is SQVTM and CDR2 ANQGSEA. The V gene lost 6 bases and the J gene lost 13 bases, with 16 bases spanning the gap. The CDR3 extends over 11 amino acids. CDR3 amino acids: CSVGTSSVQFF. The CDR3 DNA sequence: TGCAGCGTGGGTACTAGCAGCGTACAGTTCTTC.

This chain joins TRBV10-3 and TRBJ2-5; D is undetermined. This CDR3 has 13 residues. The V and J ends lost 0 bases and 4 bases respectively, with 6 bases between them. Germline CDR1 ENHRY, CDR2 SYGVKD. The CDR3 loop reads CAISESPGETQYF. The CDR3 nucleotides read TGTGCCATCAGTGAGTCCCCGGGAGAGACCCAGTACTTC.

This rearrangement joins TRBV27 to TRBJ2-7, with 13 positions matching TRBD2. This CDR3 comprises 19 residues. Germline V gene data show CDR1 as MNHEY and CDR2 as SMNVEV (reference sequence). V dropped 6 bases and J dropped 1; count of bases not matched to a gene: 15. The CDR3 DNA reads as TGTGCCAGCAGACCTCAGGGACTAGCGGGATCTTCGAAATCCTACGAGCAGTACTTC. Its protein is CASRPQGLAGSSKSYEQYF.

The V gene is TRBV21-1, the J gene TRBJ2-2; the table's D call of TRBD1 was not tested on the DNA. TRBV21-1 counts as a pseudogene. The CDR3 consists of 15 residues. CDR3 amino acids: CASRGTGDGPGELFF. The CDR3, as DNA: TGTGCCAGCAGGGGGACAGGGGACGGTCCCGGGGAGCTGTTTTTT.

The chain recombines TRBV18 with TRBJ2-7; 14 bases agree with TRBD2. Germline trimming cut 4 bases from V and 7 bases from J; bases unmatched to any gene: 3. Germline values: CDR1 KGHSH, CDR2 LQKENI. The CDR3 sequence is 14 residues long. In nucleotides, the CDR3 is TGTGCCAGCTCACAGGGACTAGCGGGAGTTGAGCAGTACTTC. Amino acid sequence: CASSQGLAGVEQYF.

The chain carries TRBV18 and TRBJ1-6, with 9 bases aligning to TRBD1. This CDR3 comprises 15 residues. The germline CDR1 and CDR2 sequences are KGHSH and LQKENI. Trimming at V came to 4 bases and at J to 7 bases, leaving 5 bases not matched to a gene. The CDR3 protein is CASSLETGGNSPLHF. CDR3 nucleotide sequence: TGTGCCAGCTCACTGGAGACAGGGGGAAATTCACCCCTCCACTTT. Full variable domain (rest looked up from reference TRBV18 and TRBJ1-6): NAGVMQNPRHLVRRRGQEARLRCSPMKGHSHVYWYRQLPEEGLKFMVYLQKENIIDESGMPKERFSAEFPKEGPSILRIQQVVRGDSAAYFCASSLETGGNSPLHFGNGTRLTVT.

J is TRBJ2-1 and V is TRBV5-4, with 7 bases aligning to TRBD2. Germline-derived CDR1 and CDR2 are SGHNT and YYREEE (reference sequence). V lost 3 bases to trimming and J lost 8 bases; unmatched junction nucleotides: 11. The CDR3 spans 15 residues. CDR3 residues: CASSSGLVGPHEQFF. CDR3 coding DNA: TGTGCCAGCAGCTCAGGACTAGTAGGGCCCCATGAGCAGTTCTTC.

The rearrangement links TRBV28 to TRBJ2-7, with a possible D match to TRBD2 (5 bases). V lost 6 bases and J lost 4, with 10 bases in between. The CDR3 sequence is 12 residues long. CDR1 is MDHEN and CDR2 is SYDVKM in the germline V gene. CDR3 in amino acids: CASRWGVYEQYF. The CDR3 bases are TGTGCCAGCAGGTGGGGAGTATACGAGCAGTACTTC.

The V and J genes are TRBV12-5 and TRBJ2-3, with 7 positions matching TRBD2. CDR3 length: 14 residues. Germline assignment: CDR1 LGHNT and CDR2 FRNRAP. J lost 1 base, V lost 4 bases, and 2 bases had no gene match. Here the CDR3 reads CASGYGLGTDTQYF. CDR3 nucleotides: TGTGCTAGTGGTTACGGACTAGGCACAGATACGCAGTATTTT.

The V call is TRBV27, the J call TRBJ1-1; 9 bases are shared with TRBD1. After removal of 5 bases from V and 1 base from J, the junction contained 2 bases not matched to a gene. The CDR3 is made up of 14 amino acids. CDR1 and CDR2 from the germline V gene are MNHEY and SMNVEV (reference sequence). The CDR3 DNA reads as TGTGCCAGCAGTGTACAGGGGGCGAACACTGAAGCTTTCTTT. It translates to CASSVQGANTEAFF.

The chain combines TRBV27 with TRBJ2-7; weak D call: TRBD2 (5 bases). The CDR3 has 13 residues. Germline V CDR1 and CDR2: MNHEY, SMNVEV (reference sequence). The V end was cut by 5 bases, the J end by 1 base, with 9 bases between. CDR3 residues: CASSTTRSYEQYF. CDR3 bases: TGTGCCAGCAGTACCACTAGATCCTACGAGCAGTACTTC.

The chain employs TRBV19 and TRBJ1-5, with D possibly matching TRBD1 (6 bases). The CDR3 extends over 16 amino acids. Germline loops: CDR1 LNHDA, CDR2 SQIVND (reference sequence). V gave up 4 bases and J gave up 1 base, with 14 bases separating them. CDR3 loop: CASSTGGRLSNQPQHF. DNA for the CDR3: TGTGCCAGTAGTACCGGGGGGCGACTAAGCAATCAGCCCCAGCATTTT.

The chain combines TRBV19 with TRBJ2-1; D possibly corresponds to TRBD2 (6 bases). V was shortened by 1 base and J by 5 bases, with 9 bases between the two germline ends. Germline V gene sequence: CDR1 LNHDA, CDR2 SQIVND (reference sequence). The CDR3 loop spans 14 amino acids. CDR3 nucleotides: TGTGCCAGTAGTATAGGCGGGGTCGACAATGAGCAGTTCTTC. This gives the protein CASSIGGVDNEQFF.

J is TRBJ2-1 and V is TRBV6-5, with 7 bases fitting TRBD2. V lost 8 bases and J lost 2; bases outside the gene matches: 9. This CDR3 is 15 amino acids long. Per the germline V gene, CDR1 is MNHEY and CDR2 is SVGAGI. The CDR3 region is CASERPGLTYNEQFF. Written as DNA, the CDR3 is TGTGCCAGCGAAAGACCGGGACTAACCTACAATGAGCAGTTCTTC.

This chain uses TRBV18 with TRBJ2-5, with D perhaps TRBD1 (5 bases). The germline V gene has CDR1 KGHSH and CDR2 LQKENI. The CDR3 is made up of 14 amino acids. Deletions cut 5 bases from V and 4 bases from J, with 14 bases between. DNA for the CDR3: TGTGCCAGCTCAAGGCAGGTCCAGGGAGAGACCCAGTACTTC. Translated: CASSRQVQGETQYF.

The chain has TRBV5-1 and TRBJ2-2; 9 nucleotides agree with TRBD2. Germline V gene sequence: CDR1 SGHRS, CDR2 YFSETQ. The V gene end was trimmed by 0 bases and the J gene end by 5 bases; junction bases not matched to a gene: 5. The CDR3 runs 16 residues. The DNA of the CDR3 is TGCGCCAGCAGCTTGGGTCTAGCGGGGCTAACCGGGGAGCTGTTTTTT. This encodes CASSLGLAGLTGELFF.

V and J are TRBV10-3 and TRBJ2-5; 10 nucleotides line up with TRBD2. CDR3 length: 15 residues. Losses at the gene ends were 4 bases for V and 5 bases for J; bases not matched to a gene: 7. Germline CDR1 ENHRY, CDR2 SYGVKD. The CDR3 sequence: CAISASASGSETQYF. In DNA form, the CDR3 reads TGTGCCATCAGTGCCTCGGCTAGCGGGAGCGAGACCCAGTACTTC.

The V gene is TRBV15, the J gene TRBJ1-4, with D tentatively TRBD1 (6 bases). V lost 1 base and J lost 4, with 10 bases in between. Germline V gene sequence: CDR1 LNHNV, CDR2 YYDKDF (reference sequence). The CDR3 consists of 15 residues. CDR3 protein: CATSRGQANNEKLFF. The CDR3 DNA is TGTGCCACCAGCAGAGGACAGGCCAATAATGAAAAACTGTTTTTT. Combining the CDR3 with reference TRBV15 and TRBJ1-4 gives the whole variable domain DAMVIQNPRYQVTQFGKPVTLSCSQTLNHNVMYWYQQKSSQAPKLLFHYYDKDFNNEADTPDNFQSRRPNTSFCFLDIRSPGLGDTAMYLCATSRGQANNEKLFFGSGTQLSVL.

This clone has more than one count but fewer than ten. This chain joins TRBV28 and TRBJ1-5; D might be TRBD1 (5 bases). V lost 6 bases to trimming and J lost 3 bases, with 15 bases between them. The CDR3 consists of 15 residues. Germline V gene data show CDR1 as MDHEN and CDR2 as SYDVKM. CDR3 sequence: CASSFGRGYNQPQHF. CDR3 DNA sequence: TGTGCCAGCAGCTTTGGTCGGGGGTACAATCAGCCCCAGCATTTT.

The rearrangement joins TRBV2 to TRBJ2-2; 10 bases map to TRBD2. The CDR3 length is 15 residues. CDR1 and CDR2 from the germline V gene are SNHLY and FYNNEI. The V segment lost 5 bases and the J segment 8 bases; nucleotides outside the gene matches: 8. CDR3: CASSPSGRSLGELFF. The CDR3 DNA follows: TGTGCCAGCAGTCCTAGCGGGAGAAGCTTAGGGGAGCTGTTTTTT.

The chain couples TRBV28 to TRBJ2-1; D ambiguous. This CDR3 region has 12 residues. With 2 bases removed from V and 6 bases from J, the gap between germline ends came to 5 bases. The germline V gene has CDR1 MDHEN and CDR2 SYDVKM. The CDR3 spells CASSLNINEQFF. CDR3 coding DNA: TGTGCCAGCAGTTTAAATATCAATGAGCAGTTCTTC.

On this clone itself: The sample carries other DNA sequences with the same CDR3. V gene TRBV19 combines with J gene TRBJ1-5, with 7 bases matching TRBD1. The CDR3 length is 14 residues. V lost 3 bases and J lost 4; bases outside the gene matches: 3. Germline V gene lookup returns CDR1 LNHDA and CDR2 SQIVND (reference sequence). CDR3 bases: TGTGCCAGTAGTATTACAGGGGTAAATCAGCCCCAGCATTTT. Translated, it gives CASSITGVNQPQHF.

The chain is built from TRBV6-5 and TRBJ1-1; 8 nucleotides match TRBD1. From germline, CDR1 is MNHEY and CDR2 SVGAGI. The junction had 11 bases not matched to a gene; V was cut back by 6 bases and J by 5 bases. This CDR3 has 15 amino acids. The CDR3 loop is CASRAVQGASTEAFF. The CDR3 DNA reads as TGTGCCAGCAGGGCTGTGCAGGGGGCAAGTACTGAAGCTTTCTTT.

This clone has more than one count but fewer than ten. The chain has TRBV7-2 and TRBJ1-5, with D unclear. The V gene's germline CDR1 is SGHTA and CDR2 FQGNSA. V lost 1 base and J lost 7, with 8 bases in between. The CDR3 contains 13 residues. The CDR3 is CASSLELVQPQHF. The DNA for the CDR3 is TGTGCCAGCAGCTTAGAGTTAGTCCAGCCCCAGCATTTT.

About this clone itself: Within the sample, other DNA sequences also encode this same CDR3. The chain recombines TRBV7-9 with TRBJ2-7; possibly TRBD2 for D (6 bases). Germline V gene data show CDR1 as SEHNR and CDR2 as FQNEAQ (reference sequence). This CDR3 contains 13 residues. Trimming stripped 3 bases from V and 2 bases from J, with 8 bases between. The CDR3: CASSFSGAYEQYF. As DNA, the CDR3 is TGTGCCAGCAGCTTCTCGGGGGCCTACGAGCAGTACTTC.

The V and J genes are TRBV24-1 and TRBJ2-7; 10 bases line up with TRBD2. Germline CDR1 reads KGHDR; CDR2 reads SFDVKD. J gave up 3 bases and V 7 bases, and 14 bases lay outside the gene matches. The CDR3 spans 17 residues. CDR3 sequence: CATRPGGLAYHLYEQYF. The CDR3 DNA follows: TGTGCCACCAGACCAGGGGGACTAGCGTACCACCTCTACGAGCAGTACTTC.

This clone has just one count. The genes are TRBV5-1 and TRBJ1-1; no reliable D call. From germline, CDR1 is SGHRS and CDR2 YFSETQ. CDR3 length equals 11 residues. Trimming left V 4 bases short and J 6 bases short, with 7 bases between. The CDR3 sequence: CASSTGAEAFF. The CDR3 region has the DNA TGCGCCAGCAGCACCGGGGCTGAAGCTTTCTTT. Full variable domain (remainder filled in from reference TRBV5-1 and TRBJ1-1): KAGVTQTPRYLIKTRGQQVTLSCSPISGHRSVSWYQQTPGQGLQFLFEYFSETQRNKGNFPGRFSGRQFSNSRSEMNVSTLELGDSALYLCASSTGAEAFFGQGTRLTVV.

The chain uses TRBV3-1 (or the pseudogene TRBV3-2) and TRBJ1-4; D is possibly TRBD1 (5 bases). The CDR3 sequence is 14 residues long. Trimming removed 4 bases at V and 2 bases at J, with 8 bases between. Germline V gene lookup returns CDR1 LGHDT and CDR2 YNNKEL (reference sequence). The DNA of the CDR3 is TGTGCCAGCAGCCCGCGACAGACTAATGAAAAACTGTTTTTT. Its translation is CASSPRQTNEKLFF.